This T cell receptor beta chain was sequenced during a study of multiple sclerosis patients with progressive multifocal leukoencephalopathy. V trimming: 3 bases; J trimming: 4 bases; junction bases outside the gene matches: 4. The CDR3 runs to 15 residues. The germline V gene has CDR1 MRHNA and CDR2 SNTAGT. Time point of the sample: before natalizumab initiation. Of note for this clone: Its specificity is unknown.

Sequencing was performed with immunoSEQ multiplex PCR; in TCRdb, only in-frame clones are kept and a portion is missing. The data show about 30,000 clones, roughly 92% seen once. Study-level points and caveats: Before and during natalizumab, the clones expanded at PML already existed. It is unclear whether the findings reflect JC virus infection or general immunocompromise.

Sequencing used PBMCs. This TCR was sampled from a man aged 25 to 40 with multiple sclerosis. This chain joins TRBV6-4 and TRBJ2-1; TRBD1 agrees at 9 bases. Here the CDR3 DNA reads TGTGCCAGCAGTGAAAGGACAGGGGCATACAATGAGCAGTTCTTC. Its translation is CASSERTGAYNEQFF.